The clone carrying this TCR beta chain showed up just once. Antigen specificity is unknown. The sample belongs to a study of T cell responses to AZD1222 COVID-19 vaccine. Study observations and caveats: Donors were chiefly white British, with a greater number of females, and clonal diversity was perhaps underestimated. Nearly half of spike-specific TCRs reportedly go after variant regions that carry no mutations.

There are 15 residues in the CDR3. The V end lost 0 bases, the J end lost 3 bases, and 12 bases lay between the germline ends. In germline, CDR1 is MNHEY, CDR2 SVGAGI. Measured with immunoSEQ multiplex PCR; TCRdb has only the in-frame clones, and not every one. The sample contains 110,000 to 150,000 clones, roughly 90% of which appear only once. V is TRBV6-5 and J is TRBJ2-7; the D gene is possibly TRBD1 (5 bases). Sequenced material: peripheral blood, taken on day 0 of AZD1222 vaccination. The receptor's source is an adult in good health. The CDR3 reads CASSYSNAGYYEQYF. Written as DNA, the CDR3 is TGTGCCAGCAGTTACTCGAACGCAGGGTACTACGAGCAGTACTTC.